The clone carrying this T cell receptor (beta chain) was counted between two and nine times. What it binds is not known. The germline gives CDR1 GTSNPN, CDR2 SVGIG (reference sequence). V was cut by 0 bases and J by 5 bases, with 9 bases left in between. There are 13 residues in the CDR3. This sample stems from a study of beta chain features in type 1 diabetes. Study observations and caveats: High TCR expression in some cells could lead to their over-representation in cDNA sequencing. All four CD4+ subsets from Type 1 diabetes patients carried moderately but significantly shorter TCRB CDR3s.

Reverse transcription of all isolated RNA meant that expressed TCRB transcripts were sequenced. Profiled with immunoSEQ multiplex PCR; TCRdb holds only in-frame clones, not every one. The table records 150,000 or so clones, roughly 60% of them present only once. The V and J genes are TRBV30 and TRBJ2-3; tentatively, D is TRBD1 (5 bases). The sample consisted of naive CD4+ T cells from blood. The clonotype comes from a man aged 25 to 40 with type 1 diabetes. CDR3 bases: TGTGCCTGGAGTGTTCGACAGCTAGATACGCAGTATTTT. The encoded protein is CAWSVRQLDTQYF.